One T cell receptor beta chain is described in this entry. The data are from a study of blood T cell repertoires in COVID-19. About the study: Samples taken during acute and convalescent COVID-19 were collected in the United States, Italy and Spain.

Under the authors' procedure: The authors estimated nucleated cell counts from reference gene primer amplification. The repertoire was sequenced with immunoSEQ multiplex PCR; TCRdb's copy has only in-frame clones and lacks some. From that table come the V and J calls and clone size; the DNA was used to work out D and trimming. The repertoire includes just over 300,000 clones, 65% to 90% of them detected once, and approximately 4.1% sits in the top ten. Germline V gene sequence: CDR1 SNHLY, CDR2 FYNNEI. The CDR3 has 15 amino acids. Trimming removed 7 bases from V and 4 bases from J, with 19 bases in between. Cohort assignment relied on participant-reported clinical history.

The chain couples TRBV2 to TRBJ2-5, with a tentative D call TRBD2 (6 bases). The clonotype comes from a man aged 25-45 years who had recovered from COVID-19. Material for sequencing was PBMCs or T cells enriched from blood (not recorded which). In DNA, the CDR3 is TGTGCCAGCATACTTGGAGGGGCCGGAGGAGAGACCCAGTACTTC. Translation: CASILGGAGGETQYF.